The 20 T cell receptor beta chains in this list originate from one sample, sequenced in a study of regulatory T cells in long-lasting Graves disease. Time point denoted: newly diagnosed GD, antithyroid drugs for less than 3 months. Preparation of the TCR library used RNA extracted from PBMCs. With iRepertoire HTBI primers and Arm-PCR of CDR3 regions, TCR beta libraries were built. TCRdb reprocessed the multiplex PCR reads via MiXCR and lists one record per CDR3 protein. The sample holds 620,000 or so distinct CDR3 sequences, 16% seen once. These data were likewise used in another study, on T cells in Graves' hyperthyroidism and ophthalmopathy.

The specimen was peripheral blood mononuclear cells (PBMCs), collected at new diagnosis, from a patient treated with antithyroid drugs. These receptors were obtained from a woman in her thirties with Graves disease.

This clonotype appeared many times. V gene TRBV2 combines with J gene TRBJ2-5, with D perhaps TRBD1 (6 bases). V shed 10 bases and J shed 5 bases, with 17 bases lying between them. The CDR3 sequence is 13 residues long. Germline V gene sequence: CDR1 SNHLY, CDR2 FYNNEI. The CDR3 nucleotides read TGTGCCACCGAGAGGGGGTTTGGGGAGACCCAGTACTTC. Translated, it gives CATERGFGETQYF.

The genes are TRBV14 and TRBJ2-7, with 8 bases lining up with TRBD1. Germline trimming cut 2 bases from V and 2 bases from J; bases unmatched to any gene: 5. The CDR3 is 15 amino acids. Per the germline V gene, CDR1 is SGHDN and CDR2 is FVKESK. CDR3 sequence reads: CASSQRTGFTYEQYF. The CDR3 coding sequence is TGTGCCAGCAGCCAAAGGACAGGGTTCACCTACGAGCAGTACTTC.

This clonotype was recorded at least ten times. Written as DNA, the CDR3 is TGCAGCGTTGAAGGGGACAGGGGGATTAACACTGAAGCTTTCTTT. It specifies CSVEGDRGINTEAFF. The rearrangement links TRBV29-1 to TRBJ1-1; 11 bases line up with TRBD1. The CDR3 totals 15 residues. After removal of 1 base from V and 2 bases from J, the junction contained 3 bases not matched to a gene. CDR1 and CDR2 from the germline V gene are SQVTM and ANQGSEA.

This clonotype appeared a few times. This chain joins TRBV4-2 and TRBJ1-1; TRBD1 is a possible D gene (6 bases). V was cut by 0 bases and J by 4 bases, with 9 bases left in between. The CDR3 is 14 amino acids. Germline CDR1 reads LGHNA; CDR2 reads YNFKEQ. This CDR3 is CASSQDTRGTEAFF. The CDR3 DNA reads TGTGCCAGCAGCCAAGATACCAGGGGCACTGAAGCTTTCTTT.

A few counts support this clonotype. The chain recombines TRBV15 with TRBJ1-4, with a weak D call TRBD1 (5 bases). The CDR3 is 15 residues long. CDR1 is LNHNV, CDR2 YYDKDF, per germline (reference sequence). V lost 4 bases and J 6 bases, leaving 15 bases between the germline ends. CDR3 sequence (DNA): TGTGCCACCAGCAACCCGGGCCTGGGGGATGAAAAACTGTTTTTT. This sequence encodes CATSNPGLGDEKLFF.

This clonotype was counted between two and nine times. This chain joins TRBV7-3 and TRBJ1-6; no clear D. The germline V and J ends were trimmed by 1 base and 7 bases, with 11 bases remaining between them. Germline V gene data show CDR1 as SGHTA and CDR2 as FQGTGA. There are 15 residues in the CDR3. The CDR3 coding sequence is TGTGCCAGCAGCTTAAATCCGATAGCAAATTCACCCCTCCACTTT. It yields the protein CASSLNPIANSPLHF.

This chain uses TRBV5-1 with TRBJ2-1, with no clear D. Deletions cut 0 bases from V and 7 bases from J, with 14 bases between. The germline V gene encodes CDR1 SGHRS and CDR2 YFSETQ. The CDR3 is made up of 15 amino acids. The CDR3, as DNA: TGCGCCAGCAGCTTGGTGGCCTCGGGTGGGAATGAGCAGTTCTTC. Translating gives CASSLVASGGNEQFF.

This clonotype came up many times. The chain joins TRBV6-1 to TRBJ1-5; D call uncertain. There are 14 residues in the CDR3. Trimming stripped 6 bases from V and 4 bases from J, with 13 bases between. The V gene's germline CDR1 is MNHNS and CDR2 SASEGT. The CDR3: CASRDGYYNQPQHF. The CDR3 DNA reads TGTGCCAGCAGAGATGGATATTATAATCAGCCCCAGCATTTT.

This clonotype came up a few times. Here the CDR3 DNA reads TGTGCCAGCAGCGACGGACTAAACCAAGAGACCCAGTACTTC. Protein product: CASSDGLNQETQYF. The chain uses TRBV5-4 and TRBJ2-5, with D tentatively TRBD2 (6 bases). CDR1 is SGHNT, CDR2 YYREEE, per germline (reference sequence). With 4 bases removed from V and 0 bases from J, the gap between germline ends came to 10 bases. CDR3 size: 14 residues.

This clonotype has ten or more counts. The rearrangement links TRBV2 to TRBJ1-6, with a weak D call TRBD1 (5 bases). The CDR3 spans 14 residues. V dropped 6 bases and J dropped 7 bases, with 13 bases sitting between them. CDR1 is SNHLY and CDR2 is FYNNEI in the germline V gene. CDR3 sequence reads: CASRAGTGNSPLHF. The CDR3, as DNA: TGTGCCAGCAGGGCCGGGACGGGGAATTCACCCCTCCACTTT.

The table lists this clonotype with many counts. This sequence joins TRBV28 and TRBJ1-2; D uncertain. Germline assignment: CDR1 MDHEN and CDR2 SYDVKM. This CDR3 comprises 14 residues. The V end lost 1 base, the J end lost 7 bases, and 13 bases lay between the germline ends. The CDR3 protein is CASSLLNTAGGYTF. CDR3 coding DNA: TGTGCCAGCAGTTTATTAAACACGGCGGGTGGCTACACCTTC.

This clonotype was recorded many times. The chain joins TRBV10-3 to TRBJ1-5; tentatively, D is TRBD1 (5 bases). The CDR3 totals 15 residues. CDR1 ENHRY and CDR2 SYGVKD come from the germline V gene. The V end was cut by 2 bases, the J end by 4 bases, with 12 bases between. This CDR3 is CAISEGTAENQPQHF. The CDR3 DNA follows: TGTGCCATCAGTGAGGGGACGGCAGAGAATCAGCCCCAGCATTTT.

The genes are TRBV3-1 and TRBJ1-5; no definite D call. Trimming removed 1 base at V and 0 bases at J, with 16 bases between. Germline V gene data show CDR1 as LGHDT and CDR2 as YNNKEL (reference sequence). The CDR3 runs 18 residues. This CDR3 is CASSQGVARVYSNQPQHF. The CDR3 DNA reads as TGTGCCAGCAGCCAAGGGGTCGCACGGGTATATAGCAATCAGCCCCAGCATTTT.

This clonotype occurred many times. The chain links TRBV5-1 to TRBJ2-1, with TRBD1 as a possible D gene (6 bases). There are 16 residues in the CDR3. In germline, CDR1 is SGHRS, CDR2 YFSETQ. V dropped 2 bases and J dropped 6 bases, with 18 bases sitting between them. CDR3: CASSLGGTTPSNEQFF. The CDR3, as DNA: TGCGCCAGCAGCTTAGGGGGTACCACCCCCTCCAATGAGCAGTTCTTC.

This clonotype has more than one count but fewer than ten. The chain has TRBV9 and TRBJ2-5, with a tentative D call TRBD1 (6 bases). The V gene lost 0 bases and the J gene lost 5 bases, with 11 bases spanning the gap. The CDR3 length is 14 residues. Germline CDR1 reads SGDLS; CDR2 reads YYNGEE. CDR3 nucleotide sequence: TGTGCCAGCAGCGTAGGGTCAGGGGTGGAGACCCAGTACTTC. It codes for CASSVGSGVETQYF.

This clonotype was picked up many times. The chain is built from TRBV6-1 and TRBJ2-2, with 7 positions matching TRBD1. Germline values: CDR1 MNHNS, CDR2 SASEGT. The CDR3 runs 17 residues. J lost 7 bases, V lost 7 bases, and 18 bases had no gene match. The CDR3 nucleotides read TGTGCCAGCACCAACGGCAGACAGGGTCTTAAGGGCGGGGAGCTGTTTTTT. Encoded protein: CASTNGRQGLKGGELFF.

This clonotype was seen a few times. V usage is TRBV29-1 and J usage is TRBJ2-4; TRBD2 agrees at 14 bases. The V gene's germline CDR1 is SQVTM and CDR2 ANQGSEA. The V gene end was trimmed by 8 bases and the J gene end by 8 bases; junction bases not matched to a gene: 11. The CDR3 totals 15 residues. DNA for the CDR3: TGCAGCCCCGACGGACTAGCGGGAGGTTTGGACATTCAGTACTTC. Translating it yields CSPDGLAGGLDIQYF.

About this clonotype: A much bigger clone sits one base away, suggesting this may be a read error. CDR3 nucleotides: TGTGCCTGGACCCCGGGACGGGGCAATCAGTCCCAGCATTTT. Its protein product is CAWTPGRGNQSQHF. The rearrangement uses TRBV30 and TRBJ1-5; TRBD1 is a possible D gene (5 bases). The CDR3 contains 14 residues. The germline gives CDR1 GTSNPN, CDR2 SVGIG (reference sequence).

The rearrangement joins TRBV11-2 to TRBJ2-7; D not certain. This CDR3 has 15 residues. Germline loops: CDR1 SGHAT, CDR2 FQNNGV. The V and J ends lost 6 bases and 4 bases respectively, with 19 bases between them. This CDR3 is CASSSGRLYKYEQYF. In DNA form, the CDR3 reads TGTGCCAGCAGTTCCGGGCGTCTGTACAAATACGAGCAGTACTTC.

Many counts were recorded for this clonotype. The chain uses TRBV7-9 and TRBJ2-5; a weak D match, TRBD2 (5 bases). In germline, CDR1 is SEHNR, CDR2 FQNEAQ (reference sequence). The CDR3 length is 16 residues. V lost 0 bases, J lost 4 bases, and 15 bases lay in between. Here the CDR3 reads CASSLARGIASETQYF. CDR3 sequence (DNA): TGTGCCAGCAGCTTAGCCCGGGGTATCGCATCAGAGACCCAGTACTTC.